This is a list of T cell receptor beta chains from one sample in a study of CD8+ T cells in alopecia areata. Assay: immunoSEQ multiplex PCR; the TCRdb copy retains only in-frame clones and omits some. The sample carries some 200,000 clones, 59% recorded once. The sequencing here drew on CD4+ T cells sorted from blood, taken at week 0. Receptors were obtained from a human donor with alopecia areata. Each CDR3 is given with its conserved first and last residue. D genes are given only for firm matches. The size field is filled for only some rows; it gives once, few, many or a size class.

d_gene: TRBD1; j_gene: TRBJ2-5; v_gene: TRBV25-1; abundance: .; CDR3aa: CASSEVSGGIVETQYF; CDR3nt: TGTGCCAGCAGTGAGGTTTCAGGGGGCATCGTGGAGACCCAGTACTTC
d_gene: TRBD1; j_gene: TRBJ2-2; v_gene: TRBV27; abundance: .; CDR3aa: CASRGQAFSTGELFF; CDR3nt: TGTGCCAGCAGGGGACAGGCTTTTAGCACCGGGGAGCTGTTTTTT
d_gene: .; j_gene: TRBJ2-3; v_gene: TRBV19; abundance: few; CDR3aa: CASSFADTQYF; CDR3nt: TGTGCCAGTAGTTTCGCAGATACGCAGTATTTT
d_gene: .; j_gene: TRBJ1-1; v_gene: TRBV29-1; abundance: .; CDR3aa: CSVLRKMNTEAFF; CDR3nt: TGCAGCGTTCTCAGGAAAATGAACACTGAAGCTTTCTTT
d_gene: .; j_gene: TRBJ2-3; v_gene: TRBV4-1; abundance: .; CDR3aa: CASSQPRGGTDTQYF; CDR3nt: TGCGCCAGCAGCCAACCGAGGGGCGGCACAGATACGCAGTATTTT
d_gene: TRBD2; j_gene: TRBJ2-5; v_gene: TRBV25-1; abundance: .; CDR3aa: CASSELGKRGAQETQYF; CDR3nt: TGTGCCAGCAGTGAATTGGGGAAGCGGGGGGCCCAAGAGACCCAGTACTTC
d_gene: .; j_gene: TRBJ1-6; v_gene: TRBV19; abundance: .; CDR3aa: CASSMRQPNSPLHF; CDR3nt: TGTGCCAGTAGTATGCGTCAGCCCAATTCACCCCTCCACTTT
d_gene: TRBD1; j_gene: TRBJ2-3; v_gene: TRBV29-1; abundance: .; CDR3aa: CSVLGDRGGTDTQYF; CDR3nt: TGCAGCGTGCTGGGAGACAGGGGCGGCACAGATACGCAGTATTTT
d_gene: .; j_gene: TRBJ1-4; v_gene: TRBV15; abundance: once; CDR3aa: CATSGVGLTNEKLFF; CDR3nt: TGTGCCACCAGCGGTGTCGGGTTGACTAATGAAAAACTGTTTTTT
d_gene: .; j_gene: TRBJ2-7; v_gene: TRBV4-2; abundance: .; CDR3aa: CASSQPSEDEQYF; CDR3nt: TGTGCCAGCAGCCAACCCAGCGAGGACGAGCAGTACTTC
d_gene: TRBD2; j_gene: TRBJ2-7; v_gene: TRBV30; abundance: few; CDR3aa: CAWSEASGYLYEQYF; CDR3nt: TGTGCCTGGAGTGAGGCTAGCGGTTACCTCTACGAGCAGTACTTC
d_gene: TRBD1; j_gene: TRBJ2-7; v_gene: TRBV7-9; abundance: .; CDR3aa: CASSGTWGQESYEQYF; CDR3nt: TGTGCCAGCAGCGGTACTTGGGGACAGGAATCCTACGAGCAGTACTTC
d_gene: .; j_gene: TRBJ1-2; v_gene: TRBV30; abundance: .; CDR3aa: CAWSVKGSRVNYGYTF; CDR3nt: TGTGCCTGGAGTGTAAAGGGGAGCAGGGTTAACTATGGCTACACCTTC
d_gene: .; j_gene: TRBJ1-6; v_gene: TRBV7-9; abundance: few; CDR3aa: CASSLQGFGSPLHF; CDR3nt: TGTGCCAGCAGCCTACAGGGCTTCGGGTCACCCCTCCACTTT
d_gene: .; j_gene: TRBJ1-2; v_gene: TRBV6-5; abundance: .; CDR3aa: CASHPPLGRGGGYTF; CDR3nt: TGTGCCAGCCACCCCCCGCTCGGCAGGGGCGGAGGCTACACCTTC
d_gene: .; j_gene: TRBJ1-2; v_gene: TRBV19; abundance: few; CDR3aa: CASTAQGHGYTF; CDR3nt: TGTGCCAGTACGGCGCAGGGGCATGGCTACACCTTC
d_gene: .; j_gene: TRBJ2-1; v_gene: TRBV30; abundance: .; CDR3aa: CAWSGDPYNEQFF; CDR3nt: TGTGCCTGGAGCGGGGACCCATACAATGAGCAGTTCTTC
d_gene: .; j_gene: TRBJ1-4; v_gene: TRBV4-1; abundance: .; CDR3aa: CASSQGRQSTNEKLFF; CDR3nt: TGCGCCAGCAGCCAAGGCCGACAGTCAACTAATGAAAAACTGTTTTTT
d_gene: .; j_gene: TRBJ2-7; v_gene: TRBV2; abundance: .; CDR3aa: CASRISYEQYF; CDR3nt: TGTGCCAGCAGGATCTCCTACGAGCAGTACTTC
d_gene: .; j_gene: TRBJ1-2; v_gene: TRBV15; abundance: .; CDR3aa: CATSNSYGYTF; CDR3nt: TGTGCCACCAGCAACTCCTATGGCTACACCTTC
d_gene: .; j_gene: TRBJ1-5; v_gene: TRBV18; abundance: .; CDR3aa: CASSPDRNRPQHF; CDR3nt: TGTGCCAGCTCACCCGACAGGAACAGGCCCCAGCATTTT
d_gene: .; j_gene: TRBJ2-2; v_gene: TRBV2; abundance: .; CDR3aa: CASKARFSNTGELFF; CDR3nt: TGTGCCAGCAAGGCGAGGTTTTCCAACACCGGGGAGCTGTTTTTT
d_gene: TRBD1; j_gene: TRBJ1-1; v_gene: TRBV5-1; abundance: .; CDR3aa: CASSFVTGGGTEAFF; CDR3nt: TGCGCCAGCAGCTTCGTGACAGGGGGAGGCACTGAAGCTTTCTTT
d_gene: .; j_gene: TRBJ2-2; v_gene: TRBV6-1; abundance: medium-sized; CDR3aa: CASSELASGELFF; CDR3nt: TGTGCCAGCAGTGAACTAGCATCCGGGGAGCTGTTTTTT
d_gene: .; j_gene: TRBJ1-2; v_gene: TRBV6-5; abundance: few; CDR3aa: CASSVNRITYGYTF; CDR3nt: TGTGCCAGCAGCGTCAACAGGATTACCTATGGCTACACCTTC
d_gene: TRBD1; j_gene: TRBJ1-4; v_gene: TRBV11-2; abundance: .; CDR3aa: CASSIRTGAATNEKLFF; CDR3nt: TGTGCCAGCAGCATCAGGACAGGTGCCGCAACTAATGAAAAACTGTTTTTT
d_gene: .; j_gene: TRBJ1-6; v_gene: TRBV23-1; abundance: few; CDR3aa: CASSQSVQGTSPLHF; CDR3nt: TGCGCCAGCAGTCAATCGGTCCAGGGGACTTCACCCCTCCACTTT
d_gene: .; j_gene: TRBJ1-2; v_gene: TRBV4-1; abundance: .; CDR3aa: CASSLTRWDTIYGYTF; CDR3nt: TGCGCCAGCAGCCTAACTCGATGGGACACAATCTATGGCTACACCTTC
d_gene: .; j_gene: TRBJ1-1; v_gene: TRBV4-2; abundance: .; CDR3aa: CASSPQGSNTEAFF; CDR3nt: TGTGCCAGCAGCCCCCAGGGATCGAACACTGAAGCTTTCTTT
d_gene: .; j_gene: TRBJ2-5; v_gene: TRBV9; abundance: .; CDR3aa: CASSSQGQETQYF; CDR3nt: TGTGCCAGCAGCTCTCAGGGACAAGAGACCCAGTACTTC
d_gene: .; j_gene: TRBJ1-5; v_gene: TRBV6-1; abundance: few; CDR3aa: CASTTGGGRPQHF; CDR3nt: TGTGCCAGCACGACGGGCGGCGGGAGGCCCCAGCATTTT
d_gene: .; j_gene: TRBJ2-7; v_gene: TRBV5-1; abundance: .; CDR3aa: CASSLAGSRDLGEQYF; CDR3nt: TGCGCCAGCAGCTTGGCCGGTAGCAGGGACTTGGGCGAGCAGTACTTC
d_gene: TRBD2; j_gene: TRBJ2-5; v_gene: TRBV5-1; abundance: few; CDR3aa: CASSLTSGQETQYF; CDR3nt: TGCGCCAGCAGCTTGACTAGCGGCCAAGAGACCCAGTACTTC
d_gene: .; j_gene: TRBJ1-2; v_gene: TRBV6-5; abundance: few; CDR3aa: CASSPTEVYGYTF; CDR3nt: TGTGCCAGCAGTCCTACAGAGGTCTATGGCTACACCTTC
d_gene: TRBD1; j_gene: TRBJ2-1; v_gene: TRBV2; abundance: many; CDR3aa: CASRTGNNEQFF; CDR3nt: TGTGCCAGCCGGACAGGAAACAATGAGCAGTTCTTC
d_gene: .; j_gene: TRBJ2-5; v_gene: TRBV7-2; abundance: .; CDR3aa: CASREQETQYF; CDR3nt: TGTGCCAGCAGAGAACAGGAGACCCAGTACTTC
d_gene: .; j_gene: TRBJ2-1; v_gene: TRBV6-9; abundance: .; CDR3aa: CASSYSTVKSSYNEQFF; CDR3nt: TGTGCCAGCAGTTATTCGACAGTCAAGAGCTCCTACAATGAGCAGTTCTTC
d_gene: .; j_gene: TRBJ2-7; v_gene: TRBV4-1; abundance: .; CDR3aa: CASSPWIVDEQYF; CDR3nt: TGCGCCAGCAGCCCCTGGATCGTGGACGAGCAGTACTTC
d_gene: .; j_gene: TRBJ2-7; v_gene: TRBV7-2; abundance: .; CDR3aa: CASSIRGGPYEQYF; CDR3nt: TGTGCCAGCAGCATCCGTGGGGGGCCCTACGAGCAGTACTTC
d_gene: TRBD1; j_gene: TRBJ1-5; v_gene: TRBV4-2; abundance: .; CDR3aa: CASSHGEGASNQPQHF; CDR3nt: TGTGCCAGCAGCCACGGCGAGGGGGCTAGCAATCAGCCCCAGCATTTT